This paragraph covers one TCR beta chain sequence. Its antigen is currently unknown. This entry comes from a study of OX40 agonist ivuxolimab in advanced cancers. Whole-study context: Six ivuxolimab dose levels, 0.01 to 10 mg/kg, were given intravenously every 2 weeks.

Libraries were prepared by immunoSEQ multiplex PCR; TCRdb keeps only in-frame clonotypes and omits some of them. This sample has approximately 55,000 clones, with approximately 83% found just once. Germline values: CDR1 MDHEN, CDR2 SYDVKM. V shed 6 bases and J shed 3 bases, with 15 bases lying between them. The CDR3 is made up of 15 amino acids. Whole-study findings and limits: Circulating CD4+ and CD8+ T cells showed clonal expansion by week 6 at 0.1 to 3.0 mg/kg.

This sequence originates from an adult with an advanced solid tumor such as melanoma, head and neck, liver or kidney cancer. The genes are TRBV28 and TRBJ1-3; the D gene is possibly TRBD1 (6 bases). This sample comprised CD4+ or CD8+ T cells sorted from blood, obtained in a trial of the OX40 agonist ivuxolimab. The CDR3: CASSPGGAGGNTIYF. The CDR3 nucleotides read TGTGCCAGCAGCCCTGGGGGGGCGGGTGGAAACACCATATATTTT.